Following are 20 T cell receptor beta chains from one sample sequenced in a study of CD8+ T cells in alopecia areata. RNA was extracted and reverse transcribed into cDNA as the sequencing template. TCRdb's table, derived via immunoSEQ multiplex PCR, lists solely in-frame clones and lacks some. The repertoire consists of 150,000 or so clones, with 80% to 90% occurring once and the leading ten covering around 15%. Source: CD8+ T cells sorted from blood, taken at week 0. The receptors here all came from a human donor with alopecia areata.

The chain carries TRBV4-1 and TRBJ2-2; the match to TRBD2 covers 8 bases. The V gene's germline CDR1 is MGHRA and CDR2 YSYEKL. V shed 8 bases, J shed 5 bases, and the junction held 10 bases outside the gene matches. The CDR3 extends over 15 amino acids. CDR3 loop: CASLDNAGGTGELFF. CDR3 DNA: TGCGCCAGCCTCGATAATGCGGGAGGAACCGGGGAGCTGTTTTTT.

This clone was counted only a few times. The gene calls are TRBV28 and TRBJ2-1; 9 bases agree with TRBD1. The CDR3 sequence is 15 residues long. V shed 4 bases, J shed 5 bases, and the junction held 6 bases outside the gene matches. CDR1 and CDR2 (germline): MDHEN, SYDVKM. The CDR3 is CASSSHRQGDNEQFF. As DNA, the CDR3 is TGTGCCAGCAGTTCACACCGACAGGGGGACAATGAGCAGTTCTTC.

The genes are TRBV11-1 and TRBJ2-7, with D possibly called TRBD1 or TRBD2 (5 bases each). Germline V CDR1 and CDR2: SGHAT, FQDESV (reference sequence). Trimming took 3 bases from V and 4 from J, leaving 10 bases between them. The CDR3 is 13 amino acids. Here the CDR3 DNA reads TGTGCCAGCAGCTTGGGACCCCATTACGAGCAGTACTTC. Its protein product is CASSLGPHYEQYF.

The gene calls are TRBV29-1 and TRBJ2-3, with 12 bases aligning to TRBD2. The CDR3 runs 12 residues. The J segment lost 5 bases and the V segment lost 7 bases, leaving 1 base of the junction unmatched. Germline values: CDR1 SQVTM, CDR2 ANQGSEA. CDR3 protein: CSGGLAGDTQYF. The CDR3, as DNA: TGCAGCGGGGGACTAGCGGGAGATACGCAGTATTTT.

The chain is built from TRBV14 and TRBJ2-7; 11 bases are a match to TRBD2. V was pared by 4 bases and J by 3 bases, with 5 bases of the junction left unmatched. The germline gives CDR1 SGHDN, CDR2 FVKESK. The CDR3 is 15 amino acids. CDR3 in amino acids: CASSLGTSGFYEQYF. In DNA, the CDR3 is TGTGCCAGCAGCCTCGGGACTAGCGGATTCTACGAGCAGTACTTC.

For this clone: Within the sample, other DNA sequences also encode this same CDR3. The J gene is TRBJ1-1, the V gene TRBV4-1; D uncertain. Deletions cut 0 bases from V and 2 bases from J, with 7 bases between. The CDR3 is 14 amino acids. CDR1 and CDR2 (germline): MGHRA, YSYEKL. For the CDR3, the DNA is TGCGCCAGCAGCCAAGACGGTGGAAACACTGAAGCTTTCTTT. Translated, it gives CASSQDGGNTEAFF.

This clone was recorded only once. This chain links TRBV7-6 with TRBJ2-7; 13 bases fit TRBD2. The CDR3 loop spans 17 amino acids. V gave up 1 base and J gave up 7 bases; unmatched junction bases: 10. Germline CDR1 is SGHVS and CDR2 is FNYEAQ. The CDR3 nucleotides are TGTGCCAGCAGCTTAGTCGTAGGACTAGCGGGAGACCAAGAGCAGTACTTC. This sequence encodes CASSLVVGLAGDQEQYF.

This clone was counted once. This chain joins TRBV7-9 and TRBJ1-1; D remains unclear. V was pared by 3 bases and J by 1 base, with 6 bases between. The CDR3 has 13 residues. Per germline, CDR1 SEHNR and CDR2 FQNEAQ (reference sequence). CDR3 DNA: TGTGCCAGCAGCTTGGAGGGGAACACTGAAGCTTTCTTT. This gives the protein CASSLEGNTEAFF. The entire variable domain, with the rest obtained from reference TRBV7-9 and TRBJ1-1, is as follows: DTGVSQNPRHKITKRGQNVTFRCDPISEHNRLYWYRQTLGQGPEFLTYFQNEAQLEKSRLLSDRFSAERPKGSFSTLEIQRTEQGDSAMYLCASSLEGNTEAFFGQGTRLTVV.

The chain carries TRBV29-1 and TRBJ2-1; TRBD1 matches 9 bases. The V segment lost 4 bases and the J segment 10 bases; nucleotides outside the gene matches: 8. Germline V gives CDR1 SQVTM, CDR2 ANQGSEA. The CDR3 is 13 residues long. DNA for the CDR3: TGCAGCGTTGGGGACAGGGCTCGGGGAGAGCAGTTCTTC. It translates to CSVGDRARGEQFF.

This chain joins TRBV7-6 and TRBJ1-5, with 7 nucleotides matching TRBD1. The CDR3 is 15 residues long. J lost 7 bases, V lost 4 bases, and 10 bases had no gene match. Germline lookup yields CDR1 SGHVS and CDR2 FNYEAQ. The CDR3 DNA sequence: TGTGCCAGCAGCTCAGGGGGGGGACCGGGGCAGCCCCAGCATTTT. Its protein is CASSSGGGPGQPQHF.

This chain uses TRBV5-4 with TRBJ2-1; the D gene is possibly TRBD2 (6 bases). V was pared by 1 base and J by 1 base, with 9 bases between. Germline CDR1 is SGHNT and CDR2 is YYREEE (reference sequence). CDR3 length: 15 residues. CDR3 DNA sequence: TGTGCCAGCAGCTTGTGGCGGGGTTCCTACAATGAGCAGTTCTTC. Encoded protein: CASSLWRGSYNEQFF.

The chain links TRBV30 to TRBJ2-1; 7 bases agree with TRBD2. After removal of 3 bases from V and 5 bases from J, the junction contained 10 bases not matched to a gene. Germline assignment: CDR1 GTSNPN and CDR2 SVGIG (reference sequence). The CDR3 is 15 residues long. CDR3: CAWSRGGLENNEQFF. The CDR3 bases are TGTGCCTGGAGCCGCGGGGGACTCGAAAACAATGAGCAGTTCTTC.

V gene TRBV27 combines with J gene TRBJ2-7; maybe TRBD2 (7 bases). Germline values: CDR1 MNHEY, CDR2 SMNVEV (reference sequence). CDR3 length equals 12 residues. The DNA for the CDR3 is TGTGCGTCCGGGGGGCCTTCCTACGAGCAGTACTTC. It codes for CASGGPSYEQYF.

CDR3 nucleotides: TGTGCCAGCAGTGGCCCTGATAGGGCCTACGAGCAGTACTTC. Its translation is CASSGPDRAYEQYF. V is TRBV2 and J is TRBJ2-7; D not resolved. V was pared by 4 bases and J by 2 bases, with 12 bases between. This CDR3 is 14 amino acids long. Germline V gene data show CDR1 as SNHLY and CDR2 as FYNNEI.

The rearrangement joins TRBV5-4 to TRBJ2-7; TRBD2 is a possible D gene (7 bases). Trimming pared 3 bases from V and 3 bases from J, leaving 13 bases between. Germline assignment: CDR1 SGHNT and CDR2 YYREEE (reference sequence). The CDR3 sequence is 14 residues long. The CDR3 spells CASSWDTGGYEQYF. CDR3 bases: TGTGCCAGCAGCTGGGACACGGGGGGCTACGAGCAGTACTTC.

This chain joins TRBV7-6 and TRBJ2-7; a weak D match, TRBD1 (5 bases). CDR1 and CDR2 (germline): SGHVS, FNYEAQ. Trimming took off 1 base at V and 5 bases at J, with 18 bases between the two ends. The CDR3 runs to 16 residues. The CDR3 loop reads CASSLGVGRVGDEQYF. For the CDR3, the DNA is TGTGCCAGCAGCTTAGGTGTCGGCAGGGTAGGCGACGAGCAGTACTTC. Combining the CDR3 with reference TRBV7-6 and TRBJ2-7 gives the whole variable domain GAGVSQSPRYKVTKRGQDVALRCDPISGHVSLYWYRQALGQGPEFLTYFNYEAQQDKSGLPNDRFSAERPEGSISTLTIQRTEQRDSAMYRCASSLGVGRVGDEQYFGPGTRLTVT.

This chain links TRBV21-1 with TRBJ1-5; the table names TRBD1, a call not compared with the DNA. TRBV21-1 is a pseudogene. CDR3 length: 16 amino acids. The CDR3, as DNA: TGTGCCAGCAAAGACAGGGGGAACCGTTTGGATCAGCCCCAGCATTTT. As protein: CASKDRGNRLDQPQHF.

The chain couples TRBV19 to TRBJ2-7; D remains ambiguous. The CDR3 length is 15 residues. CDR1 is LNHDA and CDR2 is SQIVND in the germline V gene (reference sequence). V lost 3 bases and J 0 bases, leaving 12 bases between the germline ends. CDR3 in amino acids: CASSMDPSISYEQYF. The CDR3 DNA sequence: TGTGCCAGTAGTATGGACCCTTCCATCTCCTACGAGCAGTACTTC.

This rearrangement joins TRBV15 to TRBJ1-5; TRBD1 aligns across 7 bases. With V trimmed by 5 bases and J by 0 bases, 1 base remained unmatched. CDR1 is LNHNV, CDR2 YYDKDF, per germline (reference sequence). This CDR3 comprises 14 residues. The CDR3 protein is CATSGQDSNQPQHF. The CDR3 coding sequence is TGTGCCACCAGCGGACAGGATAGCAATCAGCCCCAGCATTTT.

The rearrangement joins TRBV7-2 to TRBJ1-2; TRBD1 aligns across 9 bases. This CDR3 has 12 residues. The junction had 4 bases not matched to a gene; V was cut back by 10 bases and J by 4 bases. From germline, CDR1 is SGHTA and CDR2 FQGNSA. CDR3 coding DNA: TGTGCCATTATACAGGGGGCCTATGGCTACACCTTC. It yields the protein CAIIQGAYGYTF.